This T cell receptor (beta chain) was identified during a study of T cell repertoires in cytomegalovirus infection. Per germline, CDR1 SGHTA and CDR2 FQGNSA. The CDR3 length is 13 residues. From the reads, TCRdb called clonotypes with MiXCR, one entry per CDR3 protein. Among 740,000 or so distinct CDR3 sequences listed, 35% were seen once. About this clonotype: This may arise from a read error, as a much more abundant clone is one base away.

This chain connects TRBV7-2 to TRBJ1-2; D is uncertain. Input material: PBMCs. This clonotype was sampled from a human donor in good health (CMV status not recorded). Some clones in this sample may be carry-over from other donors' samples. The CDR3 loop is CASSPGPNYGHTF. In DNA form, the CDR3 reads TGTGCCAGCAGCCCGGGCCCTAACTATGGCCACACCTTC.